This is a list of T cell receptor beta chains from one sample in a study of shared clonotypes between healthy human individuals. Assay used: immunoSEQ multiplex PCR; TCRdb lists only in-frame clones, some missing. The sample holds under 2.5 million clones, roughly 92% seen once. Sequences were obtained from naive CD4+ T cells from PBMCs. All receptors derive from a man aged 18-30 years in good health. Some clones in this sample may be carry-over from other donors' samples. The CDR3 runs from the conserved cysteine through the conserved F or W. D genes are given only for firm matches. A row's size may be missing; if present it is once, few, many or a size class.

v_call	j_call	d_call	clone_size	cdr3_aa	cdr3_nt
TRBV7-9	TRBJ2-3	-	-	CASSSGVRAVTDTQYF	TGTGCCAGCAGCTCGGGGGTTAGGGCCGTCACAGATACGCAGTATTTT
TRBV4-1	TRBJ2-3	TRBD1	once	CASSPGGTGGRGTQYF	TGCGCCAGCAGCCCAGGGGGGACAGGGGGCAGGGGTACGCAGTATTTT
TRBV28	TRBJ1-4	-	-	CASSLRQINEKLFF	TGTGCCAGCAGTTTACGACAGATTAATGAAAAACTGTTTTTT
TRBV5-6	TRBJ1-1	-	-	CASSLESRPNTEAFF	TGTGCCAGCAGCTTGGAATCCAGGCCGAACACTGAAGCTTTCTTT
TRBV11-3	TRBJ2-7	-	-	CASSSGMNPYEQYF	TGTGCCAGCAGCTCCGGGATGAATCCCTACGAGCAGTACTTC
TRBV6-5	TRBJ2-3	TRBD1	-	CASSYNRGRTDTQYF	TGTGCCAGCAGTTATAACAGGGGCCGCACAGATACGCAGTATTTT
TRBV27	TRBJ2-5	TRBD1	-	CASSFTGEETQYF	TGTGCCAGCAGTTTTACAGGGGAAGAGACCCAGTACTTC
TRBV4-1	TRBJ1-4	-	-	CASSHQDRVLNEKLFF	TGCGCCAGCAGCCACCAGGACCGAGTCCTTAATGAAAAACTGTTTTTT
TRBV7-3	TRBJ2-7	TRBD2	-	CASSLSAGLAGNNEQYF	TGTGCCAGCAGCTTATCCGCCGGACTAGCGGGAAACAACGAGCAGTACTTC
TRBV2	TRBJ2-7	-	-	CASVRQANYEQYF	TGTGCCAGTGTACGACAGGCTAACTACGAGCAGTACTTC